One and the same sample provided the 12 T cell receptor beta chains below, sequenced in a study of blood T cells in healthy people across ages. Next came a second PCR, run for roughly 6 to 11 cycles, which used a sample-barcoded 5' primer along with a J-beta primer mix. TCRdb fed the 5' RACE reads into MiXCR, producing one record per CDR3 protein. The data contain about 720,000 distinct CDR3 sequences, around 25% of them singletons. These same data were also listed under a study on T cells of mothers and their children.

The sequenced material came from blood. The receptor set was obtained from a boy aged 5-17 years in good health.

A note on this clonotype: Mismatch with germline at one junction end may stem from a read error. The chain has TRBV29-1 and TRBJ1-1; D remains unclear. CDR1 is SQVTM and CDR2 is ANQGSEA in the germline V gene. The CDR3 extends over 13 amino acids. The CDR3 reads CSAEDSMNTEAFF. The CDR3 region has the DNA TGCAGCGCTGAAGATTCTATGAACACTGAAGCTTTCTTT.

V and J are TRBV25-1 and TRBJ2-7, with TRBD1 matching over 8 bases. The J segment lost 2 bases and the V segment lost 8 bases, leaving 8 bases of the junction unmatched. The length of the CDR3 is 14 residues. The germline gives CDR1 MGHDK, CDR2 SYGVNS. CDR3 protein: CASLGQGGTYEQYF. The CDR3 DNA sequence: TGTGCCAGCCTTGGACAGGGTGGCACCTACGAGCAGTACTTC.

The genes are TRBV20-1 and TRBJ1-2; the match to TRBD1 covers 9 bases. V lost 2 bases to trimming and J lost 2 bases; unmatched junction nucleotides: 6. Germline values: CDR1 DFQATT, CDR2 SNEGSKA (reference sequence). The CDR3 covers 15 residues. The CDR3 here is CSARSGQGQNYGYTF. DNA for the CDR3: TGCAGTGCTAGATCCGGACAGGGGCAGAACTATGGCTACACCTTC.

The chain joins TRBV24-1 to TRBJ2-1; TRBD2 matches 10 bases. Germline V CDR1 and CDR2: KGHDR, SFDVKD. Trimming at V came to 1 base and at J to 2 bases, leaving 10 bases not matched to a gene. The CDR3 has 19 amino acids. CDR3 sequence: CATSDFNLAGVKPYNEQFF. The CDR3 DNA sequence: TGTGCCACCAGTGATTTTAACCTAGCGGGAGTGAAGCCCTACAATGAGCAGTTCTTC.

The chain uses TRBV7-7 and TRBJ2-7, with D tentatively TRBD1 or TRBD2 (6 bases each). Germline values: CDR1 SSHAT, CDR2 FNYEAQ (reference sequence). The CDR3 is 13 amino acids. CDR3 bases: TGTGCTACCGGAGGGGGGTCCCCCTACGAGCAGTACTTC. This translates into CATGGGSPYEQYF. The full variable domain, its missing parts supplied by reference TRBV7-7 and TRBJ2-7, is GAGVSQSPRYKVTKRGQDVTLRCDPISSHATLYWYQQALGQGPEFLTYFNYEAQPDKSGLPSDRFSAERPEGSISTLTIQRTEQRDSAMYRCATGGGSPYEQYFGPGTRLTVT.

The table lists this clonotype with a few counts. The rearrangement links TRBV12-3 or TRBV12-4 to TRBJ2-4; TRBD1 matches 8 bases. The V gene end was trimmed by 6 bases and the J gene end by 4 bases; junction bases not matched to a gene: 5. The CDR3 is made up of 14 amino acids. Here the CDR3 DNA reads TGTGCCAGCAGCCAAGGGACAGGAAAAAACATTCAGTACTTC. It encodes CASSQGTGKNIQYF.

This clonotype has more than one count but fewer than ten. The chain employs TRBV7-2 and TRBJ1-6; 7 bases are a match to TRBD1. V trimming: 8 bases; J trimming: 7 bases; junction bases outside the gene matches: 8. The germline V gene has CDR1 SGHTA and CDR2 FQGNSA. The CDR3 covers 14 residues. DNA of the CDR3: TGTGCCAGCGGACCGGGACAGCAGAATTCACCCCTCCACTTT. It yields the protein CASGPGQQNSPLHF.

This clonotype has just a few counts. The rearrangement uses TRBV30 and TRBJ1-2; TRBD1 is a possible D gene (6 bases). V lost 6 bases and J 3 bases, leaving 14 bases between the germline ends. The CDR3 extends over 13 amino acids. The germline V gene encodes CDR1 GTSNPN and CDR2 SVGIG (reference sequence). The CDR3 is CACTGGLHYGYTF. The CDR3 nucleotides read TGTGCCTGTACGGGGGGGCTTCACTATGGCTACACCTTC.

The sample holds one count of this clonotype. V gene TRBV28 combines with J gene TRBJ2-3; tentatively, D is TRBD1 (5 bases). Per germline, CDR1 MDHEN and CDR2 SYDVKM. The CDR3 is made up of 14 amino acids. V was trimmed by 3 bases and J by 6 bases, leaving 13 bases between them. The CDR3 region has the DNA TGTGCCAGCAGTTTCCTTGGGGCCGGGGATACGCAGTATTTT. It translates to CASSFLGAGDTQYF.

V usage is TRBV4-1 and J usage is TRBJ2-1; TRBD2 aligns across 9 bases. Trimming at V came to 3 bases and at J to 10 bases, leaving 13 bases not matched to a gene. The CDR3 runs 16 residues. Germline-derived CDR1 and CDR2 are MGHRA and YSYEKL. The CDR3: CASSQVMTSAGGEQFF. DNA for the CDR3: TGCGCCAGCAGCCAGGTTATGACGTCGGCGGGAGGGGAGCAGTTCTTC.

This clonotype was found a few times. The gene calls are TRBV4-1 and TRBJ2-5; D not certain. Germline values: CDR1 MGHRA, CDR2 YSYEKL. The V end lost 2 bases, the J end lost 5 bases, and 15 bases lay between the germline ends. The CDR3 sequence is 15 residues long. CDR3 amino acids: CASSQSHQVGETQYF. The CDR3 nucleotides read TGCGCCAGCAGCCAAAGCCACCAGGTTGGGGAGACCCAGTACTTC.

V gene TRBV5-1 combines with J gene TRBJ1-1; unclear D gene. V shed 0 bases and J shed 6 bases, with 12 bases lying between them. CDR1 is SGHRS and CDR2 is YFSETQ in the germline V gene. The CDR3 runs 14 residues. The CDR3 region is CASSLGVRRAEAFF. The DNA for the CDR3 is TGCGCCAGCAGCTTGGGGGTAAGAAGGGCTGAAGCTTTCTTT.